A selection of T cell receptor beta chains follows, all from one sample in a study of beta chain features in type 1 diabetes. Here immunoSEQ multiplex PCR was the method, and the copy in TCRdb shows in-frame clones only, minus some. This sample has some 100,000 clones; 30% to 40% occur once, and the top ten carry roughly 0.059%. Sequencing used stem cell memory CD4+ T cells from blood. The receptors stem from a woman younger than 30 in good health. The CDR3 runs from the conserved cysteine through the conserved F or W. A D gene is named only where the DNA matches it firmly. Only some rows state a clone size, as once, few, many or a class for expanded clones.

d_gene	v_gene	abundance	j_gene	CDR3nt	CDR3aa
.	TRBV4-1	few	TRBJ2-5	TGCGCCAGCAGCCGAGGTAGCGGGAATCCAGGGGGAGAGACCCAGTACTTC	CASSRGSGNPGGETQYF
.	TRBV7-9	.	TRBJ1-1	TGTGCCAGCAGCATACTCACAGGGAAGGGGAACACTGAAGCTTTCTTT	CASSILTGKGNTEAFF
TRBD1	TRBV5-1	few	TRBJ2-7	TGCGCCAGCAGTTATGGCCCGGGACAGCTATCCTACGAGCAGTACTTC	CASSYGPGQLSYEQYF
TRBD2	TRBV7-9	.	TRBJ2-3	TGTGCCAGCAGCTCAGGACTAGCGGGACAGGCGCAGTATTTT	CASSSGLAGQAQYF
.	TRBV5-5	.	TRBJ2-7	TGTGCCAGCAGCTTGGGACTTAGACTTCTCATTCCCTACGAGCAGTACTTC	CASSLGLRLLIPYEQYF
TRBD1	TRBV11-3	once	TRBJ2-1	TGTGCCAGCGGAGGGACAGGCAATGAGCAGTTCTTC	CASGGTGNEQFF
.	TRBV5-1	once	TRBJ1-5	TGCGCCAGCAGCTTGGGGCAGGGAAGAAATCAGCCCCAGCATTTT	CASSLGQGRNQPQHF
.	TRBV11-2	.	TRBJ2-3	TGTGCCAGCAGCCAATACAGAGATACGCAGTATTTT	CASSQYRDTQYF
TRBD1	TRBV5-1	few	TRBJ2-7	TGCGCCAGCAGCTTGGGGACAGGGATTTCCTACGAGCAGTACTTC	CASSLGTGISYEQYF
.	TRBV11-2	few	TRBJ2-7	TGTGCCAGCAGCTTAGCGGAGTATTCCCACGAGCAGTACTTC	CASSLAEYSHEQYF
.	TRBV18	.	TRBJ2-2	TGTGCCAGCTCACCACTGGGCCTCAGGCGGGAGCTGTTTTTT	CASSPLGLRRELFF
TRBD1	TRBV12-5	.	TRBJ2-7	TGTGCTAGAGGGGACAGGGAGGACGAGCAGTACTTC	CARGDREDEQYF
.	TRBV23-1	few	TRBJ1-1	TGCGCCAGCAGGGTTACGGGGGATGAGGACACTGAAGCTTTCTTT	CASRVTGDEDTEAFF
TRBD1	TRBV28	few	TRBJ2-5	TGTGCCAGCAGTTTATTTGGACAGGGGGCCGGAGAGACCCAGTACTTC	CASSLFGQGAGETQYF
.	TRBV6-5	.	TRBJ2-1	TGTGCCAGCAGTATAGGAGGACCCTACAATGAGCAGTTCTTC	CASSIGGPYNEQFF
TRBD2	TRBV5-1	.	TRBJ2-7	TGCGCCAGCAGCTTAGGGACTAGCGGTCCCTACGAGCAGTACTTC	CASSLGTSGPYEQYF
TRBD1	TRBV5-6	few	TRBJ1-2	TGTGCCAGCAGCTTGGCTGGGACAGGGGGCGACTATGGCTACACCTTC	CASSLAGTGGDYGYTF
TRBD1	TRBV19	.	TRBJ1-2	TGTGCCAGTAGTCCCAGTCGACAGGGGGCATCGGGAGGCTACACCTTC	CASSPSRQGASGGYTF
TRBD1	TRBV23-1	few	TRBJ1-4	TGCGCCAGCAGTCCGACAGGGTGGGAAAAACTGTTTTTT	CASSPTGWEKLFF
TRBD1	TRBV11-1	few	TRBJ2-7	TGTGCCAGCACCGAGACAGGGGGCACCTACGAGCAGTACTTC	CASTETGGTYEQYF
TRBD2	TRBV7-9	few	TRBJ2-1	TGTGCCACCCTAAGCGGGAGCTCCTACAATGAGCAGTTCTTC	CATLSGSSYNEQFF
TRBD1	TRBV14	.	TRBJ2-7	TGTGCCAGCAGCCAACGCCGGGACAGGGCCTACGAGCAGTACTTC	CASSQRRDRAYEQYF
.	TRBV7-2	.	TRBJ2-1	TGTGCCAGCAGCCTCTTGTCGGTTGGACTCTCAGGAGACCAGTTCTTC	CASSLLSVGLSGDQFF
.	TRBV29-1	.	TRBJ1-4	TGCAGCGTCTATAGAAATGAAAAACTGTTTTTT	CSVYRNEKLFF
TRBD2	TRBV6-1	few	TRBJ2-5	TGTGCCAGCAGGATAGCGGGAGAAGAGACCCAGTACTTC	CASRIAGEETQYF
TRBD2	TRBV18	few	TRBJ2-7	TGTGCCAGCTCACCACTGAGCCGGACTAGCGGAGCTTACGAGCAGTACTTC	CASSPLSRTSGAYEQYF
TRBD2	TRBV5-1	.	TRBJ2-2	TGCGCCAGCAGCTTGGGACTACTAGCGATCTACACCGGGGAGCTGTTTTTT	CASSLGLLAIYTGELFF
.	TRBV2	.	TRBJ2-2	TGTGCCAGCAGTGAAGGGCGACTAGCGAACACCGGGGAGCTGTTTTTT	CASSEGRLANTGELFF
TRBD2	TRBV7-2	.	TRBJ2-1	TGTGCCAGCAGCTTAGTTCCCCCTAGCGGGAGGGCCTACAATGAGCAGTTCTTC	CASSLVPPSGRAYNEQFF
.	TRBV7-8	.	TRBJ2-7	TGTGCCAGCAGTTGGGACCTTCGGGGGAACGAGCAGTACTTC	CASSWDLRGNEQYF
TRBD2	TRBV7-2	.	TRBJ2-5	TGTGCCAGCAGTGTACTAGCGGGAGGCGGGACCCAGTACTTC	CASSVLAGGGTQYF
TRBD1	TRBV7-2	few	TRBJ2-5	TGTGCCAGCAGCTTAGGAGGACAGGGGACAGAGACCCAGTACTTC	CASSLGGQGTETQYF
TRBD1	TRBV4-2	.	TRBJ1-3	TGTGCCAGCAGCCAACGACTAGGGACAGCCAGCTCTGGAAACACCATATATTTT	CASSQRLGTASSGNTIYF
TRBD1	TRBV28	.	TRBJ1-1	TGTGCCAGCAGATCCCCGGGACAGGGGTTCACTGAAGCTTTCTTT	CASRSPGQGFTEAFF
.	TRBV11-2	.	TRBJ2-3	TGTGCCAGCAGCCTCGATACGCAGTATTTT	CASSLDTQYF
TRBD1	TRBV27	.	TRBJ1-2	TGTGCCAGCAGTTTATGGAGGGGGCTCTATGGCTACACCTTC	CASSLWRGLYGYTF
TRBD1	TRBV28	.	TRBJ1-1	TGTGCCAGCAGTTTGAACCCTGGACAGGGACATACTGAAGCTTTCTTT	CASSLNPGQGHTEAFF
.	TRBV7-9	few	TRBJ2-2	TGTGCCAGTAGACTAGACACCGGGGAGCTGTTTTTT	CASRLDTGELFF
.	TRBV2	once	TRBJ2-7	TGTGCCAGCAGTGGGAGACAGCTCGAGCAGTACTTC	CASSGRQLEQYF
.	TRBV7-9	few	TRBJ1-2	TGTGCCAGCAGCTTACCGGGGGGCGTGGGCTACACCTTC	CASSLPGGVGYTF
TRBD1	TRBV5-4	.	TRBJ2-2	TGTGCCAGCAGCTGGACAGGGGGCGAGGACACCGGGGAGCTGTTTTTT	CASSWTGGEDTGELFF
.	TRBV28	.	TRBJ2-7	TGTGCCAGCAGCCTTACGGGCGAGCAGTACTTC	CASSLTGEQYF
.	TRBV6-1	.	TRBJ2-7	TGTGCCAGCAAGATGGCGGGGTTCTACGAGCAGTACTTC	CASKMAGFYEQYF
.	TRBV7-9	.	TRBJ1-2	TGTGCCACTTCGGGCAGGGTGACATATGGCTACACCTTC	CATSGRVTYGYTF
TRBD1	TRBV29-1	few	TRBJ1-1	TGCAGCGTTGAACCCCGACAGGGGGCAAGAGGTACTGAAGCTTTCTTT	CSVEPRQGARGTEAFF
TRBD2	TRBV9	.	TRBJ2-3	TGTGCCAGCAGCTGGACTAGCGGGAGTTTATGGGATACGCAGTATTTT	CASSWTSGSLWDTQYF
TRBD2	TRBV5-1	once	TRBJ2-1	TGCGCCAGCAGCAAGGGACTAGCGGGAAGCAGCGATGAGCAGTTCTTC	CASSKGLAGSSDEQFF
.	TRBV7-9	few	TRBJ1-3	TGTGCCAGCAGCCCCTGGAGGGGCTCTGGAAACACCATATATTTT	CASSPWRGSGNTIYF
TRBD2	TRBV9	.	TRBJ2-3	TGTGCCAGCAGCGTAAGTCGATTCGGCGGGAGGTTGGTAGATACGCAGTATTTT	CASSVSRFGGRLVDTQYF
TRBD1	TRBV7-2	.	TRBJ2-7	TGTGCCAGCAGCGGACAGGGGGTAAGAGGAGAGCAGTACTTC	CASSGQGVRGEQYF
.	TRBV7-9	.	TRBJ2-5	TGTGCCAGCAGTAAAAGGGGAAAAGAGACCCAGTACTTC	CASSKRGKETQYF
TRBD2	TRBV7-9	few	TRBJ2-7	TGTGCCAGCAGCTCCGGGACTAGCGGGCTAGAGGGGCAGTACTTC	CASSSGTSGLEGQYF
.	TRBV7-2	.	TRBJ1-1	TGTGCCAGCAGCTTATCAGGGTATGGTGAAGCTTTCTTT	CASSLSGYGEAFF
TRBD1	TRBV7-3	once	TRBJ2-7	TGTGCCAGCAGCGCTACAGGGGGCTACGAGCAGTACTTC	CASSATGGYEQYF
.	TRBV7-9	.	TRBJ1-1	TGTGCCAGCAGCTTCAGGGAGGGAACTGAAGCTTTCTTT	CASSFREGTEAFF
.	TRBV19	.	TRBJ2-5	TGTGCCAGTAGTATTACCAGGGTAGAGACCCAGTACTTC	CASSITRVETQYF
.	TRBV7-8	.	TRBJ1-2	TGTGCCAGCAGCTTAAGGAGGCAGCCCTATGGCTACACCTTC	CASSLRRQPYGYTF
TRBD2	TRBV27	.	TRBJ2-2	TGTGCCAGCAGCCGATCCCGGTTAGCGGGGACGTCCACCGGGGAGCTGTTTTTT	CASSRSRLAGTSTGELFF
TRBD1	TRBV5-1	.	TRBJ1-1	TGCGCCAGCAGCTTGTCGGACAGGGGGGTCACTGAAGCTTTCTTT	CASSLSDRGVTEAFF